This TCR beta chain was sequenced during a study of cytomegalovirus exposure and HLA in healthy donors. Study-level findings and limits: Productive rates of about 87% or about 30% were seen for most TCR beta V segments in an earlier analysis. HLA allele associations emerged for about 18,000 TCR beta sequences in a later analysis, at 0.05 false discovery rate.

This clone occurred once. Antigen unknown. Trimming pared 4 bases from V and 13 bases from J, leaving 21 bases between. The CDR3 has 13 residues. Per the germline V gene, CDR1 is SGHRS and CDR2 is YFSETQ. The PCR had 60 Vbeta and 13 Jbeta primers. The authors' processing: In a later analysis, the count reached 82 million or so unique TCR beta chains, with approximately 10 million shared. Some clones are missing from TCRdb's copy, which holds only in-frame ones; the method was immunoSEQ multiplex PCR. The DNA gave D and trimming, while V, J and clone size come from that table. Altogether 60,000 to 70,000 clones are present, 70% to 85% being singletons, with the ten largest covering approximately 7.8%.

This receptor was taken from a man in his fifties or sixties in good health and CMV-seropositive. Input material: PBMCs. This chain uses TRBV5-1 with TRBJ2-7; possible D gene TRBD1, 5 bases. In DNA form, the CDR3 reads TGCGCCAGCAGCGCCGCGGAAGACAGACAAAGATACTTC. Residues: CASSAAEDRQRYF.